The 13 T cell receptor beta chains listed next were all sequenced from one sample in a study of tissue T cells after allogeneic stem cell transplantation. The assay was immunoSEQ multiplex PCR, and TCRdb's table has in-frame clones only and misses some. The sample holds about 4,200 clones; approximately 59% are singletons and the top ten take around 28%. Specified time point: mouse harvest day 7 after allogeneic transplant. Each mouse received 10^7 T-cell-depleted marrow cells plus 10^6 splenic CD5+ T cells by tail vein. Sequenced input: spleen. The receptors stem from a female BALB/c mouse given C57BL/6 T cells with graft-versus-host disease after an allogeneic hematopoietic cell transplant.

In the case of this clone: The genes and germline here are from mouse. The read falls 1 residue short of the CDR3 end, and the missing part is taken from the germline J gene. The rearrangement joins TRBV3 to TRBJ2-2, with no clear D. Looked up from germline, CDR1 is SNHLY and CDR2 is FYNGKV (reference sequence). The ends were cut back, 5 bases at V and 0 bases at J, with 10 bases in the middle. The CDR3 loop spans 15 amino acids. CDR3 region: CASSPRAANTGQLYF. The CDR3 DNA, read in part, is TGTGCCAGCAGCCCTCGAGCGGCAAACACCGGGCAGCTCTAC. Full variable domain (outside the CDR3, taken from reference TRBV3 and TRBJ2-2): GPKVLQIPSHQIIDMGQMVTLNCDPVSNHLYFYWYKQILGQQMEFLVNFYNGKVMEKSKLFKDQFSVERPDGSYFTLKIQPTALEDSAVYFCASSPRAANTGQLYFGEGSKLTVL.

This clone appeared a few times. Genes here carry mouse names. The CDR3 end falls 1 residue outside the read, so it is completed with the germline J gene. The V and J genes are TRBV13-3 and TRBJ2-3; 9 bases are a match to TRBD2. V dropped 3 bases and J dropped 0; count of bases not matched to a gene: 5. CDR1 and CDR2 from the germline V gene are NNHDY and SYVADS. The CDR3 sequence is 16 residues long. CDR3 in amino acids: CASSGWGGASAETLYF. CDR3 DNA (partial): TGTGCCAGCAGTGGGTGGGGGGGCGCGAGTGCAGAAACGCTGTAT.

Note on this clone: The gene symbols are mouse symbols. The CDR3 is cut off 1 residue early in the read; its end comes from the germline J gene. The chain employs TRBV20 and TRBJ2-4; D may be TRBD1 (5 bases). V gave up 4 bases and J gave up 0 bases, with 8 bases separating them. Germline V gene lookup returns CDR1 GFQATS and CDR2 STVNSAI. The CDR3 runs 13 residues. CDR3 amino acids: CGAMDNSQNTLYF. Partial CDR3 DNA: TGTGGTGCTATGGACAATAGTCAAAACACCTTGTAC. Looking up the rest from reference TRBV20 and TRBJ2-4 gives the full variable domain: GALVYQYPRRTICKSGTSMRMECQAVGFQATSVAWYRQSPQKTFELIALSTVNSAIKYEQNFTQEKFPISHPNLSFSSMTVLNAYLEDRGLYLCGAMDNSQNTLYFGAGTRLSVL.

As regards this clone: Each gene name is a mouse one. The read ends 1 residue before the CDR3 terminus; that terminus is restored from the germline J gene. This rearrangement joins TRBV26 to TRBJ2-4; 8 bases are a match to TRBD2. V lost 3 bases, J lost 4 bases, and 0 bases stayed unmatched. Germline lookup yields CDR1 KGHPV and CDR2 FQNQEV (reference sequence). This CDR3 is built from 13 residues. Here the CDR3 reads CASSLGGENTLYF. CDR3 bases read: TGTGCCAGCAGTCTTGGGGGGGAAAACACCTTGTAC.

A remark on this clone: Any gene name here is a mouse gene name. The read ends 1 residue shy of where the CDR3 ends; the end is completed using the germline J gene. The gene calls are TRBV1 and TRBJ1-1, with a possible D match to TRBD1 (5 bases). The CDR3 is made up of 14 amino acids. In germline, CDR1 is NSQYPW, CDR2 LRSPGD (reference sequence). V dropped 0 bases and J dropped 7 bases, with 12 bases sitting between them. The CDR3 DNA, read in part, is TGCACCTGCAGTGCAGATCCCAGGGTGAGAGAAGTCTTC. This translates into CTCSADPRVREVF. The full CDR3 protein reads CTCSADPRVREVFF.

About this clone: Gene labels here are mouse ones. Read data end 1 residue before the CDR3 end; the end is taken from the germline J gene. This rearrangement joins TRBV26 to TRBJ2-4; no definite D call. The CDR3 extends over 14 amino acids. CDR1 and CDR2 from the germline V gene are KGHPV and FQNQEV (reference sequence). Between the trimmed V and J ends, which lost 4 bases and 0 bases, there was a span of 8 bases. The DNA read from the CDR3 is TGTGCCAGCAGTCCTGACAATAGTCAAAACACCTTGTAC. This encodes CASSPDNSQNTLY. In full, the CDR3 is CASSPDNSQNTLYF.

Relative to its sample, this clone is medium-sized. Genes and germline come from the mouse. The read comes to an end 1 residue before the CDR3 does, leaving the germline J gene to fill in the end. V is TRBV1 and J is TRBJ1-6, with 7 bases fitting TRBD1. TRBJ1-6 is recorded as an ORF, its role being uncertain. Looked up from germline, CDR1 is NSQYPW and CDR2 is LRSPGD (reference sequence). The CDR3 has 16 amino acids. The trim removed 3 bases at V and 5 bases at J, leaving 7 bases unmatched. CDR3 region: CTCSARDRGDNSPLYF. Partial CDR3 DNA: TGCACCTGCAGTGCGCGGGACAGAGGGGATAATTCGCCCCTCTAC.

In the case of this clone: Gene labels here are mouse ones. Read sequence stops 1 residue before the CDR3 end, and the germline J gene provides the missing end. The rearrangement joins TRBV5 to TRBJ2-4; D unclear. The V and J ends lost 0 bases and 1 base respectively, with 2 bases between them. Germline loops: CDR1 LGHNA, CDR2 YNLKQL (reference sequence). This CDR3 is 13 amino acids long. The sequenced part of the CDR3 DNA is TGTGCCAGCAGCCAAGAAGGTCAAAACACCTTGTAC. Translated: CASSQEGQNTLY. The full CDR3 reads CASSQEGQNTLYF.

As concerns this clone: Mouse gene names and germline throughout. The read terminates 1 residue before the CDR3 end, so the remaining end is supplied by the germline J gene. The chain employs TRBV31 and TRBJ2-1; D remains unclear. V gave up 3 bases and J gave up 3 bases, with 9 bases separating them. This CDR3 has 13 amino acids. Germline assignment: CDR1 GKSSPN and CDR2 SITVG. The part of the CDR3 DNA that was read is TGTGCCTGGAGGCCTGACACCTATGCTGAGCAGTTC. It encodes CAWRPDTYAEQF. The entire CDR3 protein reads CAWRPDTYAEQFF.

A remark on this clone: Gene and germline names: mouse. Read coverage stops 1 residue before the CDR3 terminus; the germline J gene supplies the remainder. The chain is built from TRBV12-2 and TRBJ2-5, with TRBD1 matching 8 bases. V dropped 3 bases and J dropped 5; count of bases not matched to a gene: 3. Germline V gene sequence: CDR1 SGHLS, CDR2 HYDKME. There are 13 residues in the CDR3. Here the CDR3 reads CASSDRGRDTQYF. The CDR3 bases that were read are TGTGCCAGCTCTGACAGGGGACGAGACACCCAGTAC.

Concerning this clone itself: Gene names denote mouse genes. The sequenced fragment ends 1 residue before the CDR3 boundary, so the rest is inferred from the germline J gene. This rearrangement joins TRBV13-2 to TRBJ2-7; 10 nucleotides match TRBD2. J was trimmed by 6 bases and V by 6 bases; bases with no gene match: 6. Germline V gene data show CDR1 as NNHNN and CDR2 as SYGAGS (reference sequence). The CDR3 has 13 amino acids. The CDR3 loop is CASDLGGRIEQYF. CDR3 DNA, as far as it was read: TGTGCCAGCGATCTGGGGGGGCGCATTGAACAGTAC.

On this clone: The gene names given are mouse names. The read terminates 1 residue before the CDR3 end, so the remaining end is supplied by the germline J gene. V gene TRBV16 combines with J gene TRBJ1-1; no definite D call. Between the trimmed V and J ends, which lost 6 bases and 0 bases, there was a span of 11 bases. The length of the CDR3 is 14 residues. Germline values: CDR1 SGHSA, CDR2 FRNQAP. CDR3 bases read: TGTGCAAGCAGTCGCCCAGGAGCAAACACAGAAGTCTTC. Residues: CASSRPGANTEVF. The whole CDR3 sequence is CASSRPGANTEVFF.

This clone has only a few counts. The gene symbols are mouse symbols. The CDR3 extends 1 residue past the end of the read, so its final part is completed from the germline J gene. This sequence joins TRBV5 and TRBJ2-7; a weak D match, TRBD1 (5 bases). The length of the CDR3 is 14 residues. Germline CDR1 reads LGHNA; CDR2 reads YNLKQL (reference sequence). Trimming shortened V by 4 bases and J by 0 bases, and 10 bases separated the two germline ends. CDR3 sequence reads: CASSPRQSSYEQYF. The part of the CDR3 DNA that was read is TGTGCCAGCAGCCCTCGACAGAGCTCCTATGAACAGTAC.